This TCR beta chain was profiled in a study of blood T cell repertoires in COVID-19. This clone was observed once. This CDR3 is 12 amino acids long. Germline lookup yields CDR1 LNHDA and CDR2 SQIVND (reference sequence). Trimming took off 6 bases at V and 13 bases at J, with 13 bases between the two ends. The protocol was immunoSEQ multiplex PCR, while the TCRdb copy is restricted to in-frame clones and leaves out a portion. This table has about 180,000 clones, roughly 84% appearing once. The rearrangement uses TRBV19 and TRBJ1-6, with D maybe TRBD1 (6 bases). The receptor was isolated from a person between 65 and 80 years old with COVID-19, enrolled during active disease. Specimen: peripheral blood. CDR3 sequence reads: CASSVPTGPLHF. CDR3 sequence (DNA): TGTGCCAGTAGCGTCCCTACAGGGCCCCTCCACTTT.